The clone carrying this TCR beta chain was seen a handful of times. This specimen comes from a study of CD8+ T cells in alopecia areata. Extracted RNA was reverse transcribed into cDNA, the sequencing template. Sequencing used immunoSEQ multiplex PCR; TCRdb keeps in-frame clones, though not all of them. This sample has 95,000 to 100,000 clones, with roughly three fifths found just once. Treatment of the sample: oral pan-JAK inhibitor, 5-10 mg twice daily. V dropped 4 bases and J dropped 5; count of bases not matched to a gene: 6. The CDR3 spans 15 residues. Here the sequenced sample was CD8+ T cells sorted from blood, taken at week 4, from a patient treated with tofacitinib. The chain uses TRBV23-1 and TRBJ2-1; 9 bases line up with TRBD1. TRBV23-1 has ORF status, its function being uncertain. The TCR was taken from a human donor with alopecia areata. The CDR3 here is CASSLGTGRDNEQFF. CDR3 in DNA: TGCGCCAGCAGTCTAGGGACAGGGAGGGACAATGAGCAGTTCTTC.